This is a list of T cell receptor beta chains from one sample in a study of low-dose radiotherapy and immunotherapy resistance in tumors. TCRdb used MiXCR to reprocess the reads, holding one entry per CDR3 protein. The sample holds about 91,000 distinct CDR3 sequences, around 20% seen once. The sample was PBMCs, taken after low-dose radiotherapy plus immunotherapy. The receptors were sampled from a female donor with ovarian cancer. The CDR3 runs from the conserved cysteine through the conserved F or W. Each record gives: V gene, clone size, J gene, D gene, CDR3 length, CDR3 protein, CDR3 DNA. D genes are given only for firm matches. Clone size is not always given. Where it is, it says once, few, many or a class for expanded clones.

V gene: TRBV5-4
clone size: NA
J gene: TRBJ2-2
D gene: TRBD2
CDR3 length: 13
CDR3 protein: CASSREVGRELFF
CDR3 DNA: TGTGCCAGCTCTCGGGAGGTCGGGAGGGAGCTGTTTTTT

V gene: TRBV9
clone size: many
J gene: TRBJ2-3
D gene: NA
CDR3 length: 14
CDR3 protein: CASSVVGSTDTQYF
CDR3 DNA: TGTGCCAGCAGCGTAGTGGGGAGCACAGATACGCAGTATTTT

V gene: TRBV18
clone size: many
J gene: TRBJ2-1
D gene: NA
CDR3 length: 13
CDR3 protein: CASSSDIYNEQFF
CDR3 DNA: TGTGCCAGCTCATCGGACATATACAATGAGCAGTTCTTC

V gene: TRBV12-3/TRBV12-4
clone size: NA
J gene: TRBJ1-2
D gene: TRBD1
CDR3 length: 13
CDR3 protein: CASSRDRAYGYTF
CDR3 DNA: TGTGCCAGCAGCCGGGACAGGGCCTATGGCTACACCTTC

V gene: TRBV6-2/TRBV6-3
clone size: many
J gene: TRBJ2-7
D gene: TRBD2
CDR3 length: 12
CDR3 protein: CASSGGGGEQYF
CDR3 DNA: TGTGCCAGCAGTGGAGGCGGGGGAGAGCAGTACTTC

V gene: TRBV20-1
clone size: many
J gene: TRBJ2-4
D gene: NA
CDR3 length: 15
CDR3 protein: CSARDRREAKNIQYF
CDR3 DNA: TGCAGTGCTAGAGATCGGAGGGAGGCCAAAAACATTCAGTACTTC

V gene: TRBV19
clone size: many
J gene: TRBJ2-1
D gene: NA
CDR3 length: 13
CDR3 protein: CASAARVNNEQFF
CDR3 DNA: TGTGCCAGTGCAGCCCGGGTTAACAATGAGCAGTTCTTC

V gene: TRBV30
clone size: many
J gene: TRBJ2-3
D gene: TRBD1
CDR3 length: 15
CDR3 protein: CAWTYGTGGANTQYF
CDR3 DNA: TGTGCCTGGACCTACGGGACAGGGGGCGCAAATACGCAGTATTTT

V gene: TRBV11-2
clone size: NA
J gene: TRBJ2-1
D gene: TRBD2
CDR3 length: 16
CDR3 protein: CASSLEWASGRNEQFF
CDR3 DNA: TGTGCCAGCAGCTTAGAATGGGCTAGCGGGAGGAATGAGCAGTTCTTC

V gene: TRBV6-2/TRBV6-3
clone size: many
J gene: TRBJ2-1
D gene: NA
CDR3 length: 18
CDR3 protein: CASSYPLGDGGSYNEQFF
CDR3 DNA: TGTGCCAGCAGTTACCCATTGGGGGACGGGGGCAGTTACAATGAGCAGTTCTTC

V gene: TRBV5-6
clone size: many
J gene: TRBJ2-5
D gene: NA
CDR3 length: 13
CDR3 protein: CASRLRRRETQYF
CDR3 DNA: TGTGCCAGCAGACTTCGGCGGCGAGAGACCCAGTACTTC

V gene: TRBV18
clone size: NA
J gene: TRBJ1-5
D gene: NA
CDR3 length: 15
CDR3 protein: CASSLNQGGNQPQHF
CDR3 DNA: TGTGCCAGCTCACTAAATCAGGGTGGCAATCAGCCCCAGCATTTT

V gene: TRBV24-1
clone size: many
J gene: TRBJ2-3
D gene: TRBD2
CDR3 length: 16
CDR3 protein: CATSVGGGRVTDTQYF
CDR3 DNA: TGTGCCACCAGTGTGGGCGGCGGGAGGGTTACAGATACGCAGTATTTT

V gene: TRBV18
clone size: many
J gene: TRBJ1-4
D gene: TRBD1
CDR3 length: 15
CDR3 protein: CASSPRTGGNEKLFF
CDR3 DNA: TGTGCCAGCTCACCCCGGACAGGGGGGAATGAAAAACTGTTTTTT

V gene: TRBV21-1
clone size: many
J gene: TRBJ1-5
D gene: NA
CDR3 length: 14
CDR3 protein: CASRGRQANQPQHF
CDR3 DNA: TGTGCCAGCCGCGGCAGGCAAGCCAATCAGCCCCAGCATTTT

V gene: TRBV15
clone size: many
J gene: TRBJ2-1
D gene: NA
CDR3 length: 15
CDR3 protein: CATSRDRGYYNEQFF
CDR3 DNA: TGTGCCACCAGCAGAGATCGGGGGTACTACAATGAGCAGTTCTTC

V gene: TRBV19
clone size: many
J gene: TRBJ2-2
D gene: NA
CDR3 length: 13
CDR3 protein: CASTGQVNGELFF
CDR3 DNA: TGTGCCAGTACAGGGCAGGTCAACGGGGAGCTGTTTTTT

V gene: TRBV13
clone size: many
J gene: TRBJ2-5
D gene: TRBD1
CDR3 length: 16
CDR3 protein: CASSWETGGAGETQYF
CDR3 DNA: TGTGCCAGCAGCTGGGAGACAGGGGGCGCGGGAGAGACCCAGTACTTC

V gene: TRBV28
clone size: NA
J gene: TRBJ2-3
D gene: NA
CDR3 length: 15
CDR3 protein: CASSWGDGGTDTQYF
CDR3 DNA: TGTGCCAGCAGTTGGGGGGACGGCGGCACAGATACGCAGTATTTT

V gene: TRBV28
clone size: NA
J gene: TRBJ2-7
D gene: TRBD1
CDR3 length: 12
CDR3 protein: CASSGPPGTAYF
CDR3 DNA: TGTGCCAGCAGTGGGCCCCCGGGGACAGCGTACTTC

V gene: TRBV19
clone size: NA
J gene: TRBJ2-5
D gene: TRBD2
CDR3 length: 15
CDR3 protein: CASSIGGLGQETQYF
CDR3 DNA: TGTGCCAGTAGTATTGGAGGACTAGGTCAAGAGACCCAGTACTTC

V gene: TRBV6-6
clone size: NA
J gene: TRBJ1-1
D gene: NA
CDR3 length: 13
CDR3 protein: CASSYSVGTEAFF
CDR3 DNA: TGTGCCAGCAGTTACTCCGTAGGTACTGAAGCTTTCTTT

V gene: TRBV6-2/TRBV6-3
clone size: many
J gene: TRBJ1-1
D gene: TRBD1
CDR3 length: 15
CDR3 protein: CASSYPTGGGSEAFF
CDR3 DNA: TGTGCCAGCAGTTACCCTACAGGGGGCGGTTCTGAAGCTTTCTTT

V gene: TRBV5-1
clone size: many
J gene: TRBJ1-1
D gene: NA
CDR3 length: 15
CDR3 protein: CASSHQTSGWTEAFF
CDR3 DNA: TGCGCCAGCAGCCATCAGACCTCAGGGTGGACTGAAGCTTTCTTT

V gene: TRBV6-1
clone size: NA
J gene: TRBJ1-1
D gene: NA
CDR3 length: 15
CDR3 protein: CASSPRSGAVWEAFF
CDR3 DNA: TGTGCCAGCAGTCCCCGCTCCGGGGCGGTTTGGGAAGCTTTCTTT

V gene: TRBV24-1
clone size: many
J gene: TRBJ2-5
D gene: TRBD1
CDR3 length: 16
CDR3 protein: CATSDWHRGLVETQYF
CDR3 DNA: TGTGCCACCAGTGATTGGCACAGGGGGCTCGTAGAGACCCAGTACTTC

V gene: TRBV6-2/TRBV6-3
clone size: many
J gene: TRBJ1-5
D gene: NA
CDR3 length: 14
CDR3 protein: CASGDGGLNQPQHF
CDR3 DNA: TGTGCCAGCGGTGACGGAGGACTAAATCAGCCCCAGCATTTT

V gene: TRBV19
clone size: many
J gene: TRBJ1-2
D gene: NA
CDR3 length: 13
CDR3 protein: CASSISGMGGYTF
CDR3 DNA: TGTGCCAGTAGTATTAGTGGCATGGGTGGCTACACCTTC

V gene: TRBV6-2/TRBV6-3
clone size: many
J gene: TRBJ1-5
D gene: NA
CDR3 length: 17
CDR3 protein: CASTREQGGGSNQPQHF
CDR3 DNA: TGTGCCAGCACCCGAGAACAGGGAGGAGGCAGCAATCAGCCCCAGCATTTT

V gene: TRBV27
clone size: NA
J gene: TRBJ2-1
D gene: TRBD2
CDR3 length: 15
CDR3 protein: CASSLWGLAYNEQFF
CDR3 DNA: TGTGCCAGCAGTTTATGGGGACTAGCCTACAATGAGCAGTTCTTC

V gene: TRBV6-2/TRBV6-3
clone size: many
J gene: TRBJ1-1
D gene: TRBD1
CDR3 length: 14
CDR3 protein: CASSVRTGVGEAFF
CDR3 DNA: TGTGCCAGCAGTGTACGGACAGGGGTGGGTGAAGCTTTCTTT

V gene: TRBV5-6
clone size: NA
J gene: TRBJ2-2
D gene: NA
CDR3 length: 15
CDR3 protein: CASNPYRGATGELFF
CDR3 DNA: TGTGCCAGCAACCCATACCGAGGCGCCACCGGGGAGCTGTTTTTT

V gene: TRBV11-2
clone size: NA
J gene: TRBJ1-1
D gene: TRBD1
CDR3 length: 18
CDR3 protein: CASSLGRGPSNMNTEAFF
CDR3 DNA: TGTGCCAGCAGTTTAGGTAGGGGGCCTTCGAATATGAACACTGAAGCTTTCTTT

V gene: TRBV28
clone size: NA
J gene: TRBJ2-7
D gene: NA
CDR3 length: 11
CDR3 protein: CASSVRYEQYF
CDR3 DNA: TGTGCCAGCAGTGTACGCTACGAGCAGTACTTC

V gene: TRBV5-6
clone size: many
J gene: TRBJ2-3
D gene: NA
CDR3 length: 17
CDR3 protein: CASNTLDRLFITDTQYF
CDR3 DNA: TGTGCCAGCAACACCCTCGACCGACTTTTCATCACAGATACGCAGTATTTT

V gene: TRBV10-3
clone size: few
J gene: TRBJ2-5
D gene: NA
CDR3 length: 14
CDR3 protein: CAISESGPGETQYF
CDR3 DNA: TGTGCCATCAGTGAGTCGGGACCGGGGGAGACCCAGTACTTC

V gene: TRBV28
clone size: medium-sized
J gene: TRBJ2-5
D gene: NA
CDR3 length: 14
CDR3 protein: CASSPRRTQETQYF
CDR3 DNA: TGTGCCAGCAGCCCTCGAAGGACCCAAGAGACCCAGTACTTC

V gene: TRBV27
clone size: NA
J gene: TRBJ2-7
D gene: TRBD2
CDR3 length: 17
CDR3 protein: CASSPRMRLAGDYEQYF
CDR3 DNA: TGTGCCAGCAGTCCAAGGATGCGACTAGCGGGGGACTACGAGCAGTACTTC

V gene: TRBV25-1
clone size: many
J gene: TRBJ1-5
D gene: NA
CDR3 length: 17
CDR3 protein: CASSAGGPAYSNQPQHF
CDR3 DNA: TGTGCCAGCAGTGCGGGGGGGCCGGCATATAGCAATCAGCCCCAGCATTTT

V gene: TRBV9
clone size: NA
J gene: TRBJ2-3
D gene: NA
CDR3 length: 15
CDR3 protein: CASSGLEALTDTQYF
CDR3 DNA: TGTGCCAGCAGCGGGCTAGAAGCGCTCACAGATACGCAGTATTTT

V gene: TRBV7-9
clone size: many
J gene: TRBJ1-3
D gene: NA
CDR3 length: 16
CDR3 protein: CASSLAGRISGNTIYF
CDR3 DNA: TGTGCCAGCAGCTTAGCGGGACGGATCTCTGGAAACACCATATATTTT

V gene: TRBV27
clone size: many
J gene: TRBJ2-2
D gene: NA
CDR3 length: 14
CDR3 protein: CASSFMVNTGELFF
CDR3 DNA: TGTGCCAGCAGTTTTATGGTAAACACCGGGGAGCTGTTTTTT